The 13 T cell receptor beta chains below all came from one sample that was sequenced in a study of preoperative IRX-2 immunotherapy in early breast cancer. Documented treatment: preoperative locoregional IRX-2 cytokine immunotherapy. The protocol was immunoSEQ multiplex PCR, while the TCRdb copy is restricted to in-frame clones and leaves out a portion. The profile shows about 98,000 clones, around 86% of them singletons. Sequenced material: tumor tissue, taken after IRX-2 immunotherapy. All receptors derive from a human donor with breast cancer.

The rearrangement joins TRBV29-1 to TRBJ2-6, with 7 bases that match TRBD1. J gave up 0 bases and V 3 bases, and 8 bases lay outside the gene matches. The CDR3 has 17 amino acids. Germline V gene lookup returns CDR1 SQVTM and CDR2 ANQGSEA. The CDR3 loop is CSVDARTGPSGANVLTF. DNA for the CDR3: TGCAGCGTTGATGCTCGGACAGGCCCCTCTGGGGCCAACGTCCTGACTTTC.

The rearrangement uses TRBV5-1 and TRBJ2-5, with D tentatively TRBD2 (5 bases). Germline CDR1 SGHRS, CDR2 YFSETQ. The CDR3 runs 15 residues. V lost 0 bases and J lost 4, with 13 bases in between. CDR3 in amino acids: CASSLAAREGETQYF. CDR3 nucleotide sequence: TGCGCCAGCAGCTTGGCGGCTAGAGAGGGAGAGACCCAGTACTTC.

J is TRBJ2-5 and V is TRBV19; D gene unclear. The CDR3 covers 15 residues. The germline V and J ends were trimmed by 6 bases and 1 base, with 15 bases remaining between them. Germline CDR1 is LNHDA and CDR2 is SQIVND (reference sequence). In nucleotides, the CDR3 is TGTGCCAGTAGCAACTTAGGGATTAGCCAAGAGACCCAGTACTTC. Amino acid sequence: CASSNLGISQETQYF.

The chain joins TRBV5-1 to TRBJ2-7, with 10 bases that match TRBD2. J lost 4 bases, V lost 4 bases, and 5 bases had no gene match. The CDR3 extends over 14 amino acids. Germline values: CDR1 SGHRS, CDR2 YFSETQ. CDR3 protein: CASSGAGGRYEQYF. DNA of the CDR3: TGCGCCAGCAGCGGAGCGGGGGGGCGGTACGAGCAGTACTTC.

This clone showed up just once. The V gene is TRBV10-2, the J gene TRBJ1-6, with 7 bases lining up with TRBD1. The germline gives CDR1 WSHSY, CDR2 SAAADI. J lost 12 bases, V lost 3 bases, and 8 bases had no gene match. CDR3 length: 14 amino acids. CDR3 sequence reads: CASSESGGGLPLHF. The CDR3, as DNA: TGCGCCAGCAGTGAATCAGGGGGAGGTTTACCCCTCCACTTT.

The V and J genes are TRBV10-2 and TRBJ1-1; D is perhaps TRBD1 (5 bases). The CDR3 has 15 amino acids. Germline loops: CDR1 WSHSY, CDR2 SAAADI. Trimming left V 3 bases short and J 0 bases short, with 11 bases between. The CDR3 DNA sequence: TGCGCCAGCAGTGACCCCTCAGGGCTGAACACTGAAGCTTTCTTT. It is translated as CASSDPSGLNTEAFF.

The CDR3 protein is CASSSAGGGGQPQHF. The DNA for the CDR3 is TGTGCCAGCAGTTCAGCAGGGGGAGGAGGGCAGCCCCAGCATTTT. The rearrangement links TRBV6-8 to TRBJ1-5; the match to TRBD1 covers 7 bases. Germline V CDR1 and CDR2: MNHGY, SAAAGT. Trimming removed 4 bases from V and 7 bases from J; junction bases left unmatched: 10. This CDR3 is built from 15 residues.

J is TRBJ2-7 and V is TRBV5-1; 7 bases fit TRBD1. The CDR3 is 14 amino acids. Germline assignment: CDR1 SGHRS and CDR2 YFSETQ. Unmatched junction bases numbered 5, after V lost 0 bases and J lost 5 bases. The chain's CDR3 is CASSLGTGRNEQYF. The CDR3 DNA is TGCGCCAGCAGCTTGGGGACAGGCCGGAACGAGCAGTACTTC. Combining the CDR3 with reference TRBV5-1 and TRBJ2-7 gives the whole variable domain KAGVTQTPRYLIKTRGQQVTLSCSPISGHRSVSWYQQTPGQGLQFLFEYFSETQRNKGNFPGRFSGRQFSNSRSEMNVSTLELGDSALYLCASSLGTGRNEQYFGPGTRLTVT.

The chain has TRBV6-8 and TRBJ1-1, with D possibly TRBD1 on 5 matching bases. This CDR3 has 15 amino acids. Trimming pared 6 bases from V and 1 base from J, leaving 15 bases between. Germline V gives CDR1 MNHGY, CDR2 SAAAGT. For the CDR3, the DNA is TGTGCCAGCAGCTTAGACGGGGCGGGGAACACTGAAGCTTTCTTT. Translating it yields CASSLDGAGNTEAFF.

The chain joins TRBV12-5 to TRBJ2-5; D possibly corresponds to TRBD1 (6 bases). The CDR3 spans 17 residues. V gave up 1 base and J gave up 4 bases, with 19 bases separating them. Germline CDR1 and CDR2: LGHNT and FRNRAP. The CDR3 DNA follows: TGTGCTAGTGGTTTGGCCCAGGGGCTAGCTGGTCGAGAGACCCAGTACTTC. Translation: CASGLAQGLAGRETQYF.

The table lists this clone with a count of one. J is TRBJ2-7 and V is TRBV15; possible D gene TRBD2, 5 bases. The CDR3 loop spans 15 amino acids. Deletions cut 1 base from V and 6 bases from J, with 16 bases between. Germline CDR1 is LNHNV and CDR2 is YYDKDF (reference sequence). The CDR3 here is CATSRAGGGAGEQYF. The DNA of the CDR3 is TGTGCCACCAGCAGAGCGGGTGGAGGTGCGGGCGAGCAGTACTTC.

The chain combines TRBV30 with TRBJ1-1, with D perhaps TRBD1 (5 bases). Per germline, CDR1 GTSNPN and CDR2 SVGIG (reference sequence). V gave up 1 base and J gave up 2 bases, with 8 bases separating them. The CDR3 runs to 13 residues. The CDR3 DNA reads TGTGCCTGGAGTGAGCAGGGAAACACTGAAGCTTTCTTT. This gives the protein CAWSEQGNTEAFF.

The rearrangement uses TRBV12-2 and TRBJ1-2; the table calls TRBD1, which could not be checked here. TRBV12-2 corresponds to a pseudogene. The CDR3 is made up of 15 amino acids. The CDR3 DNA follows: TGTGCAAGTCGACAAAACCCACAGGGTCTCCATGGCTACACCTTC. It codes for CASRQNPQGLHGYTF.